This T cell receptor (beta chain) appears in the sequencing data of a study of blood T cell repertoires in COVID-19. In the authors' workflow: Amplified reference gene primers provided the basis for estimating nucleated cell counts. Generated by immunoSEQ multiplex PCR, the TCRdb table keeps only in-frame clones and is missing some. V, J and clone size were drawn from that table, and D and trimming were deduced from the DNA. The sample lists about 210,000 clones, about nine tenths occurring once. CDR1 and CDR2 from the germline V gene are MDHEN and SYDVKM. The ends lost 5 bases at V and 5 bases at J; junction bases unmatched: 2. This CDR3 contains 12 residues. Enrolled through a virtual design, the participants were between about 18 and 100 years of age and came from approximately 25 US areas.

The sequence was collected from a man in his late teens or twenties with acute COVID-19. Sequencing was done on a sample of PBMCs or T cells enriched from blood (not recorded which). This chain connects TRBV28 to TRBJ1-1; 7 nucleotides line up with TRBD1. The CDR3 loop reads CASSPGGTEAFF. CDR3 nucleotides: TGTGCCAGCAGTCCAGGGGGAACTGAAGCTTTCTTT.